This T cell receptor (beta chain) is drawn from a study of neoadjuvant anti-PD-1 for oral cavity cancer. Study context: Patients without progression got a fourth dose around day 43. Regarding the study as a whole: Higher pretreatment blood Treg/Th17 ratios correlated with higher pretreatment blood and lower post-treatment tumor TCRbeta clonality.

Blood libraries mostly used 450 to 550 ng genomic DNA, six replicates each. Profiling relied on immunoSEQ multiplex PCR, and the TCRdb table lists in-frame clones only, not all of them. The sample lists about 80,000 clones, about four fifths occurring once. A remark on this clone: The antigen is not known.

Patients had newly diagnosed, untreated stage II-IVA oral cavity squamous cell carcinoma. The V end was cut by 7 bases, the J end by 1 base, with 10 bases between. Looked up from germline, CDR1 is SEHNR and CDR2 is FQNEAQ (reference sequence). The CDR3 has 13 residues. The V gene is TRBV7-9, the J gene TRBJ1-1; tentatively, D is TRBD1 (6 bases). This receptor was obtained from a person aged 40-85 years with oral cavity squamous cell carcinoma. Material: PBMCs, obtained before nivolumab (anti-PD-1) treatment. The CDR3 protein is CASNGQQNTEAFF. CDR3 nucleotide sequence: TGTGCCAGCAATGGACAGCAGAACACTGAAGCTTTCTTT.